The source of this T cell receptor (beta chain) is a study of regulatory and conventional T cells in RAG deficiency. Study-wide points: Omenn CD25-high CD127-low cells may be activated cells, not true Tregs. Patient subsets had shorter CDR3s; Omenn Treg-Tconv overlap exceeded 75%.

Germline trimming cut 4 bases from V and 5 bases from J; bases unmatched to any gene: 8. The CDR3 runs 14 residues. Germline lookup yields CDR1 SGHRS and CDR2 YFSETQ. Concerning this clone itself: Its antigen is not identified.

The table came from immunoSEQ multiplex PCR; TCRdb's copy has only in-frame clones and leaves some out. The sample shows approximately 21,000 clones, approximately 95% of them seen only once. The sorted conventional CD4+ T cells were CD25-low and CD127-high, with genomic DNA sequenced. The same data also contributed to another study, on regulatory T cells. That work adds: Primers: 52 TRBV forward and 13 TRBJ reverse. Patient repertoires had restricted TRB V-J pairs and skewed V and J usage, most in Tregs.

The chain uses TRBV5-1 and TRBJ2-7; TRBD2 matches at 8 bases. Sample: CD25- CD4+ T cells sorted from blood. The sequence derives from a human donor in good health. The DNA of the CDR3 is TGCGCCAGCAGCCCGAGGGGACTAGAGGACGAGCAGTACTTC. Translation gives CASSPRGLEDEQYF.